This TCR beta chain was captured by sequencing in a study of blood T cell repertoires in COVID-19. Background on the study: Samples came from the United States, Italy and Spain, spanning acute and convalescent COVID-19. Sources were T cells, B-cell-depleted T cells, or PBMCs; the material itself was cDNA or gDNA.

As processed by the authors: Estimated nucleated cell counts came from reference gene primer amplification. The assay was immunoSEQ multiplex PCR, and TCRdb's table has in-frame clones only and misses some. V and J calls and clone size are given by that table; D and trimming were obtained from the DNA. The sample lists about 200,000 clones; 83% were seen once. This clone has just a few counts. V was clipped by 0 bases and J by 0 bases, with 25 bases between them. Germline V gene lookup returns CDR1 SGDLS and CDR2 YYNGEE. The CDR3 extends over 21 amino acids. The sequenced sample was peripheral blood. The clonotype was recovered from a woman in her 40s with active or convalescent COVID-19. The chain recombines TRBV9 with TRBJ2-1, with D possibly TRBD2 on 6 matching bases. In nucleotides, the CDR3 is TGTGCCAGCAGCGTAGGCGGGGCAGACCAACTGGTTGGGGTCTCCTACAATGAGCAGTTCTTC. It translates to CASSVGGADQLVGVSYNEQFF.